Reported below is one T cell receptor beta chain. Its antigen is still unknown. Assay: immunoSEQ multiplex PCR; the TCRdb copy retains only in-frame clones and omits some. This sample has tens of thousands of clones, with approximately 93% found just once. Mixed chimerism was transient after nonmyeloablative marrow transplants from related graft donors. Unstimulated Tregs (CD4+CD25+CD127-) and CD4+CD25- non-Tregs were sorted from PBMCs. There are 16 residues in the CDR3. CDR1 and CDR2 from the germline V gene are SGHTA and FQGNSA. Trimming pared 1 base from V and 4 bases from J, leaving 17 bases between. The data are from a study of Tregs in tolerant kidney transplant recipients. Study results and limitations: Tregs expanded with activated donor B cells seemed most donor-specific.

The genes are TRBV7-2 and TRBJ2-7; D possibly corresponds to TRBD2 (7 bases). The clonotype was recovered from a human patient who received a combined kidney and bone marrow transplant. Part of the T cell pool may stem from the graft donor. The source material was CD4+ T cells from blood (PBMCs), sampled 12 months after the transplant. CDR3 protein: CASSLGGGGQEYEQYF. The CDR3, as DNA: TGTGCCAGCAGCTTAGGGGGCGGGGGACAAGAGTACGAGCAGTACTTC.